This section outlines one T cell receptor (beta chain) sequence together with its context. With a J-beta primer mix and a sample-barcoded 5' primer, a second PCR ran about 7 to 12 cycles. All cDNA molecules were each tagged by a template-switch adaptor with 12 random nucleotides. TCRdb recomputed calls from the 5' RACE reads with MiXCR, one row per CDR3 protein. The sample shows hundreds of thousands of distinct CDR3 sequences, more than 50% of them seen only once. This sample was included in a study of blood T cells in healthy people across ages. V was clipped by 1 base and J by 0 bases; unmatched bases: 5. The CDR3 has 17 residues. Germline V gene sequence: CDR1 SGHTA, CDR2 FQGTGA.

The genes are TRBV7-3 and TRBJ2-1, with 8 positions matching TRBD1. This sequence was found in a man in his forties in good health. The sample consisted of blood. The CDR3 DNA sequence: TGTGCCAGCAGCTTAAACCGGGACAGGAACTCCTACAATGAGCAGTTCTTC. Encoded protein: CASSLNRDRNSYNEQFF.